The 26 T cell receptor beta chains given below trace back to one sample, sequenced in a study of blood T cell repertoires in COVID-19. Using immunoSEQ multiplex PCR, the repertoire was profiled, and TCRdb retains in-frame clones only, with some absent. Here the sample spans about 400,000 clones, about 89% being singletons. The sequenced sample was peripheral blood. These receptors all stem from a young woman with acute or convalescent COVID-19.

The V call is TRBV5-6, the J call TRBJ2-5, with 9 bases matching TRBD1. Per germline, CDR1 SGHDT and CDR2 YYEEEE. This CDR3 is 15 amino acids long. J gave up 0 bases and V 5 bases, and 5 bases lay outside the gene matches. CDR3 sequence (DNA): TGTGCCAGCAGTTCCGGGACAGGGTACCAAGAGACCCAGTACTTC. Its protein is CASSSGTGYQETQYF.

The rearrangement uses TRBV27 and TRBJ1-5, with TRBD1 matching 8 bases. The CDR3 extends over 14 amino acids. Germline trimming cut 3 bases from V and 5 bases from J; bases unmatched to any gene: 3. The germline V gene has CDR1 MNHEY and CDR2 SMNVEV (reference sequence). In DNA form, the CDR3 reads TGTGCCAGCAGTTTCAGGGGGCGCGATCAGCCCCAGCATTTT. It specifies CASSFRGRDQPQHF.

This sequence joins TRBV20-1 and TRBJ2-7, with D perhaps TRBD2 (6 bases). The CDR3 extends over 14 amino acids. Trimming cost V 3 bases and J 4 bases, with 16 bases left between them. Looked up from germline, CDR1 is DFQATT and CDR2 is SNEGSKA (reference sequence). This CDR3 is CSASSSDGEYEQYF. The CDR3 DNA sequence: TGCAGTGCTAGTTCTAGCGACGGGGAATACGAGCAGTACTTC.

The chain has TRBV24-1 and TRBJ1-1, with TRBD1 as a possible D gene (6 bases). There are 14 residues in the CDR3. Germline values: CDR1 KGHDR, CDR2 SFDVKD. Trimming shortened V by 11 bases and J by 2 bases, and 17 bases separated the two germline ends. CDR3 coding DNA: TGTGCCAAAGCGGGACATCGACAAAACACTGAAGCTTTCTTT. This sequence encodes CAKAGHRQNTEAFF.

This clone was counted between two and nine times. The chain joins TRBV5-4 to TRBJ1-2; 7 bases line up with TRBD1. Germline assignment: CDR1 SGHNT and CDR2 YYREEE (reference sequence). J was trimmed by 4 bases and V by 5 bases; bases with no gene match: 5. The CDR3 runs 13 residues. As DNA, the CDR3 is TGTGCCAGCAGTAAGGGGGCAGGCTATGGCTACACCTTC. This encodes CASSKGAGYGYTF.

The chain combines TRBV10-2 with TRBJ1-2; no clear D gene. The CDR3 covers 12 residues. Germline values: CDR1 WSHSY, CDR2 SAAADI. Trimming shortened V by 4 bases and J by 2 bases, and 5 bases separated the two germline ends. The CDR3 is CASSALNYGYTF. The CDR3 nucleotides are TGCGCCAGCAGTGCCCTAAACTATGGCTACACCTTC.

The rearrangement joins TRBV5-1 to TRBJ2-5; TRBD2 agrees at 12 bases. This CDR3 has 15 residues. Trimming cost V 4 bases and J 3 bases; bases outside gene matches: 4. CDR1 SGHRS and CDR2 YFSETQ come from the germline V gene. CDR3 in amino acids: CASSRRTSGEETQYF. The CDR3 DNA reads as TGCGCCAGCAGCCGGAGGACTAGCGGGGAAGAGACCCAGTACTTC.

This chain joins TRBV10-3 and TRBJ1-5; perhaps TRBD1 as D (5 bases). Per the germline V gene, CDR1 is ENHRY and CDR2 is SYGVKD. V was clipped by 5 bases and J by 4 bases, with 12 bases between them. This CDR3 has 14 amino acids. The CDR3 DNA is TGTGCCATCAGTACAGGCAAAACGAATCAGCCCCAGCATTTT. It specifies CAISTGKTNQPQHF.

The chain links TRBV5-1 to TRBJ1-1; D uncertain. Germline V gene data show CDR1 as SGHRS and CDR2 as YFSETQ. Trimming took off 3 bases at V and 1 base at J, with 7 bases between the two ends. The CDR3 sequence is 13 residues long. For the CDR3, the DNA is TGCGCCAGCAGCTCGCTAGGGAACACTGAAGCTTTCTTT. It yields the protein CASSSLGNTEAFF. The complete variable domain, with remaining parts taken from reference TRBV5-1 and TRBJ1-1, reads KAGVTQTPRYLIKTRGQQVTLSCSPISGHRSVSWYQQTPGQGLQFLFEYFSETQRNKGNFPGRFSGRQFSNSRSEMNVSTLELGDSALYLCASSSLGNTEAFFGQGTRLTVV.

The chain carries TRBV10-1 and TRBJ2-1; perhaps TRBD1 as D (5 bases). In germline, CDR1 is WNHNN, CDR2 SYGVQD (reference sequence). Trimming removed 5 bases at V and 6 bases at J, with 17 bases between. The CDR3 sequence is 15 residues long. CDR3 DNA: TGCGCCAGCAGTTACGACAGAAATCCCACCAATGAGCAGTTCTTC. It translates to CASSYDRNPTNEQFF.

The chain joins TRBV4-1 to TRBJ1-5; D is ambiguous. The CDR3 totals 13 residues. Trimming took off 3 bases at V and 7 bases at J, with 10 bases between the two ends. The V gene's germline CDR1 is MGHRA and CDR2 YSYEKL. The CDR3 is CASSHYVQQPQHF. CDR3 DNA: TGCGCCAGCAGCCACTACGTCCAACAGCCCCAGCATTTT.

This chain connects TRBV14 to TRBJ2-7; D perhaps matches TRBD1 (5 bases). The germline V and J ends were trimmed by 0 bases and 2 bases, with 17 bases remaining between them. The CDR3 contains 17 residues. Germline assignment: CDR1 SGHDN and CDR2 FVKESK. DNA for the CDR3: TGTGCCAGCAGCCAAGATTTGGGCAGGGTATACCCCTACGAGCAGTACTTC. Encoded protein: CASSQDLGRVYPYEQYF.

V is TRBV19 and J is TRBJ2-6; D is perhaps TRBD2 (5 bases). Looked up from germline, CDR1 is LNHDA and CDR2 is SQIVND (reference sequence). The V end lost 8 bases, the J end lost 1 base, and 6 bases lay between the germline ends. CDR3 length: 13 residues. CDR3 loop: CASGESGANVLTF. CDR3 coding DNA: TGTGCCAGTGGGGAGTCTGGGGCCAACGTCCTGACTTTC.

The chain combines TRBV5-4 with TRBJ1-1; 7 nucleotides agree with TRBD1. Germline CDR1 SGHNT, CDR2 YYREEE (reference sequence). V gave up 4 bases and J gave up 3 bases; unmatched junction bases: 3. This CDR3 has 13 amino acids. CDR3 loop: CASSLGQDTEAFF. DNA of the CDR3: TGTGCCAGCAGCCTAGGACAGGACACTGAAGCTTTCTTT. The entire variable domain, with the rest obtained from reference TRBV5-4 and TRBJ1-1, is as follows: ETGVTQSPTHLIKTRGQQVTLRCSSQSGHNTVSWYQQALGQGPQFIFQYYREEENGRGNFPPRFSGLQFPNYSSELNVNALELDDSALYLCASSLGQDTEAFFGQGTRLTVV.

The chain has TRBV18 and TRBJ2-5, with TRBD1 matching 8 bases. The CDR3 consists of 12 residues. After removal of 6 bases from V and 5 bases from J, the junction contained 2 bases not matched to a gene. In germline, CDR1 is KGHSH, CDR2 LQKENI. CDR3 region: CASSYRGETQYF. The CDR3 coding sequence is TGTGCCAGCTCGTACAGGGGGGAGACCCAGTACTTC.

The chain employs TRBV2 and TRBJ1-2, with TRBD1 as a possible D gene (5 bases). The V and J ends lost 6 bases and 6 bases respectively, with 14 bases between them. The CDR3 has 13 residues. Germline V gene data show CDR1 as SNHLY and CDR2 as FYNNEI. CDR3 in DNA: TGTGCCAGCAGACTAATCAGGGAGGATGGCTACACCTTC. It yields the protein CASRLIREDGYTF. Full variable domain (outside the CDR3, taken from reference TRBV2 and TRBJ1-2): EPEVTQTPSHQVTQMGQEVILRCVPISNHLYFYWYRQILGQKVEFLVSFYNNEISEKSEIFDDQFSVERPDGSNFTLKIRSTKLEDSAMYFCASRLIREDGYTFGSGTRLTVV.

V usage is TRBV3-1 (or the pseudogene TRBV3-2) and J usage is TRBJ2-2, with D maybe TRBD2 (7 bases). Germline-derived CDR1 and CDR2 are LGHDT and YNNKEL (reference sequence). With 0 bases removed from V and 4 bases from J, the gap between germline ends came to 18 bases. This CDR3 has 18 residues. The CDR3 DNA is TGTGCCAGCAGCCAAGATCTAGTGGCGGGGGCGAGCACCGGGGAGCTGTTTTTT. Translated: CASSQDLVAGASTGELFF.

V is TRBV6-6 and J is TRBJ2-3; tentatively, D is TRBD1 (7 bases). This CDR3 has 14 amino acids. Trimming pared 4 bases from V and 5 bases from J, leaving 13 bases between. Germline V gene data show CDR1 as MNHNY and CDR2 as SVGAGI (reference sequence). CDR3 coding DNA: TGTGCCAGCAGTTTGACAGGGAGGATAGATACGCAGTATTTT. Its protein is CASSLTGRIDTQYF.

The chain's CDR3 is CASSKGTAPEAFF. The CDR3 DNA sequence: TGTGCCAGCAGTAAAGGGACAGCTCCTGAAGCTTTCTTT. This chain links TRBV6-6 with TRBJ1-1; TRBD1 matches at 7 bases. Trimming at V came to 5 bases and at J to 6 bases, leaving 6 bases not matched to a gene. Germline CDR1 MNHNY, CDR2 SVGAGI (reference sequence). The CDR3 has 13 residues.

The V gene is TRBV27, the J gene TRBJ2-2; possibly TRBD2 for D (5 bases). The CDR3 extends over 15 amino acids. The ends were cut back, 4 bases at V and 2 bases at J, with 11 bases in the middle. From germline, CDR1 is MNHEY and CDR2 SMNVEV (reference sequence). In nucleotides, the CDR3 is TGTGCCAGCAGTTACCTAGCCCAAAACACCGGGGAGCTGTTTTTT. It specifies CASSYLAQNTGELFF.

V gene TRBV4-1 combines with J gene TRBJ1-1; tentative D call: TRBD1 (5 bases). From germline, CDR1 is MGHRA and CDR2 YSYEKL. The V and J ends lost 5 bases and 3 bases respectively, with 13 bases between them. CDR3 length: 14 amino acids. The CDR3 loop is CASSKPDRDTEAFF. CDR3 sequence (DNA): TGCGCCAGCAGCAAACCCGACAGAGACACTGAAGCTTTCTTT.

The chain couples TRBV12-5 to TRBJ1-3; a possible D gene is TRBD1 (6 bases). In germline, CDR1 is LGHNT, CDR2 FRNRAP. This CDR3 comprises 16 residues. Trimming removed 1 base from V and 3 bases from J, with 13 bases in between. CDR3 DNA sequence: TGTGCTAGTGGTTTGGGTACAGGGATTAGTGGAAACACCATATATTTT. Its translation: CASGLGTGISGNTIYF.

The V gene is TRBV6-5, the J gene TRBJ2-3, with 9 bases fitting TRBD2. This CDR3 is built from 15 residues. The ends lost 6 bases at V and 3 bases at J; junction bases unmatched: 7. Germline CDR1 and CDR2: MNHEY and SVGAGI. CDR3 DNA: TGTGCCAGCAGCCTAGCGGGGAGAGCAACAGATACGCAGTATTTT. Translating it yields CASSLAGRATDTQYF.

The chain is built from TRBV5-8 and TRBJ1-2, with a weak D call TRBD1 (6 bases). Trimming took off 0 bases at V and 7 bases at J, with 13 bases between the two ends. This CDR3 contains 14 residues. Germline CDR1 reads SGHTS; CDR2 reads YDEGEE. The CDR3 bases are TGTGCCAGCAGCTTGGTGCGGGGGGCTGTTGGCTACACCTTC. It yields the protein CASSLVRGAVGYTF.

This rearrangement joins TRBV19 to TRBJ2-1; 9 positions match TRBD2. CDR1 is LNHDA, CDR2 SQIVND, per germline (reference sequence). J was trimmed by 6 bases and V by 5 bases; bases with no gene match: 2. The CDR3 is 13 residues long. CDR3 DNA: TGTGCCAGTAGTGTGACTAGCGGCAATGAGCAGTTCTTC. It yields the protein CASSVTSGNEQFF.

This chain connects TRBV19 to TRBJ2-6; D gene ambiguous. V was shortened by 7 bases and J by 0 bases, with 10 bases between the two germline ends. The V gene's germline CDR1 is LNHDA and CDR2 SQIVND (reference sequence). This CDR3 contains 15 residues. The CDR3 region is CASKRPYSGANVLTF. CDR3 DNA: TGTGCCAGTAAGCGCCCCTACTCTGGGGCCAACGTCCTGACTTTC.